Listed here is a single T cell receptor beta chain. Antigen unknown. The sample is drawn from a study of CD8+CD57+ T cells in acquired aplastic anemia. Study-wide context: DNA from sorted CD4+ and CD8+ cells averaged around 3 ug.

It was genomic DNA that served as the template for profiling TCR beta VDJ and CDR3. TCRdb re-analysed the reads in MiXCR, keeping a single row per CDR3 protein. The data hold some 150,000 distinct CDR3 sequences, with 70% to 80% observed a single time. Study findings and constraints: Both patients and controls carried the same twenty-nine CD8+ CDR3 sequences.

Looked up from germline, CDR1 is MGHDK and CDR2 is SYGVNS. V lost 3 bases and J lost 1, with 21 bases in between. The CDR3 totals 18 residues. It was patients with CD8+CD57+ cell expansion by flow cytometry who were chosen for sequencing. Patients uniformly had severe acquired aplastic anemia. Patients were therapy-naive when their blood was sampled. Sequencing input: sorted CD4+, CD8+, or CD8+CD57+ T cells (not recorded which) from PBMCs. The source of this sequence is a human donor with aplastic anemia. V usage is TRBV25-1 and J usage is TRBJ1-2; no clear D gene. The CDR3 DNA sequence: TGTGCCAGCAGTGAGTCCCGCAGTCCTGGGTGGTTTAACTATGGCTACACCTTC. Translated: CASSESRSPGWFNYGYTF.